This T cell receptor beta chain was retrieved from a study of human T cells and chemical hapten exposure. V gave up 5 bases and J gave up 1 base, with 12 bases separating them. There are 15 residues in the CDR3. Germline-derived CDR1 and CDR2 are LGHDT and YNNKEL (reference sequence). Remarks on this clonotype: The CDR3 carries no conserved terminal phenylalanine or tryptophan, so it likely arises from a read error.

Each CDR3 protein gets one entry after TCRdb re-called the RACE reads with MiXCR. The table includes about 84,000 distinct CDR3 sequences, more than 10% detected once. Time point here: patch test 3, about 24 weeks after DPC sensitization. Specified treatment: therapeutic diphenylcyclopropenone sensitization with weekly scalp DPC. The TCR originated in a woman in her forties or fifties with alopecia areata. Some clones in this sample may be carry-over from other donors' samples. Source: whole blood, taken in connection with sensitization to the hapten diphenylcyclopropenone (DPC). The rearrangement joins TRBV3-1 to TRBJ2-1; D may match TRBD1 or TRBD2 (5 bases each). Here the CDR3 reads CASSRDQISYNEQFS. The DNA of the CDR3 is TGTGCCAGCAGCAGGGACCAAATATCCTACAATGAGCAGTTCTCC.